This T cell receptor beta chain was identified in a study of cytotoxic CD8 clonotypes in ibrutinib-treated CLL. Turning to the study itself: Response samples came after a median about 11 months of treatment, range 6 to 36.

Study observations and caveats: Clonality went up at ibrutinib response and then declined back toward baseline at progression.

V was trimmed by 5 bases and J by 2 bases, leaving 10 bases between them. Germline V gene sequence: CDR1 SGHVS, CDR2 FQNEAQ. CDR3 length: 14 amino acids. The table came from immunoSEQ multiplex PCR; TCRdb's copy has only in-frame clones and leaves some out. This sample has tens of thousands of clones, with approximately 82% found just once. Of note for this clone: Its specificity is unknown.

Genomic DNA (around 2 micrograms) was obtained from cryopreserved PBMCs for construction of TCR beta libraries. The sequenced sample was PBMCs, obtained after 24 months of ibrutinib treatment. The receptor comes from a human donor with chronic lymphocytic leukemia. The V and J genes are TRBV7-8 and TRBJ1-3; D is possibly TRBD1 (6 bases). CDR3: CASSLQGTGNTIYF. CDR3 coding DNA: TGTGCCAGCAGCCTACAGGGAACTGGAAACACCATATATTTT.